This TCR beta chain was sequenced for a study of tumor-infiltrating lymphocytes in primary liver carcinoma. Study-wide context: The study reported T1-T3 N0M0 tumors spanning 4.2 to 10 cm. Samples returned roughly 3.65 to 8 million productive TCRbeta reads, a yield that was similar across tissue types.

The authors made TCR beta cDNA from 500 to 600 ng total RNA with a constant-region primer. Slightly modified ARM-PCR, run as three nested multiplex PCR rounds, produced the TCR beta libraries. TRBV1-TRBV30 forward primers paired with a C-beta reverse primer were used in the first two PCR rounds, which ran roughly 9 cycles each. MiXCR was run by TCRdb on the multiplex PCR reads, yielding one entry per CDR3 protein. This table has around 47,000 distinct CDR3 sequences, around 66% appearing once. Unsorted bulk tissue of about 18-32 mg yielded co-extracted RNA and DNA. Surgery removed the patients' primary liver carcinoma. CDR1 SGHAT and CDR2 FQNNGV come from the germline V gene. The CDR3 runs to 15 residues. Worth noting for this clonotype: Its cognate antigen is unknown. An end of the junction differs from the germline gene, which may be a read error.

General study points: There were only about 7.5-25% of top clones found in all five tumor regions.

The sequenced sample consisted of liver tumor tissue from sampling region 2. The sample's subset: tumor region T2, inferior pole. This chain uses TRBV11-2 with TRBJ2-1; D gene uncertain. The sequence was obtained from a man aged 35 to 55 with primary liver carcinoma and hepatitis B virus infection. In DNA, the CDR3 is TGTACCAGCAGCTCCACCGATGGATCTCCCCATGAGCAGTTCTTC. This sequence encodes CTSSSTDGSPHEQFF.